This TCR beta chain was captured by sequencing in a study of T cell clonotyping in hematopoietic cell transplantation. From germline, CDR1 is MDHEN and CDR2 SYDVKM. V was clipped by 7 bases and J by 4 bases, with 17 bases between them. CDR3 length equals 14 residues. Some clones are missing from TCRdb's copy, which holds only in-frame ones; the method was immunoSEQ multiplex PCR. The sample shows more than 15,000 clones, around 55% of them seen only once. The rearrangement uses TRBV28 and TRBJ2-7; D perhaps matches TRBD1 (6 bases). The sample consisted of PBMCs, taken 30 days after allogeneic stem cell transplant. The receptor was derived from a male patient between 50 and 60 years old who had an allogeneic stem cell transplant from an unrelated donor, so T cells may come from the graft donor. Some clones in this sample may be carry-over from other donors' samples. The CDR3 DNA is TGTGCCAGCACCCCCATGGGGACAAGTTACGAGCAGTACTTC. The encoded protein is CASTPMGTSYEQYF.